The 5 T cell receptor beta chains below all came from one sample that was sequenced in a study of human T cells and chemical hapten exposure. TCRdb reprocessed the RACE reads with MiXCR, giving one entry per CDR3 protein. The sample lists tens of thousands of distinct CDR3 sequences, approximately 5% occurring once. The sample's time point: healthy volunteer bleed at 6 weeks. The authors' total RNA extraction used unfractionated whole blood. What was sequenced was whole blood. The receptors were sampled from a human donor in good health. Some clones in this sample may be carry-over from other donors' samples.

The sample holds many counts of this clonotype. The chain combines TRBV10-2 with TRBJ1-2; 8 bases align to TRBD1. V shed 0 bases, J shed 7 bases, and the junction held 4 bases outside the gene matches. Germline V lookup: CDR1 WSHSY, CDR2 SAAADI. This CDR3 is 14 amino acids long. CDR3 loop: CASSESRQGLGYTF. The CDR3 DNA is TGCGCCAGCAGTGAGTCGAGACAGGGGCTTGGCTACACCTTC.

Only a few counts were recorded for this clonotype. CDR3 region: CASKRGGLDTEAFF. The CDR3 DNA follows: TGTGCCAGCAAACGTGGAGGGCTGGACACTGAAGCTTTCTTT. The chain joins TRBV25-1 to TRBJ1-1, with no clear D. The CDR3 totals 14 residues. Germline CDR1 reads MGHDK; CDR2 reads SYGVNS. V lost 7 bases and J 3 bases, leaving 15 bases between the germline ends.

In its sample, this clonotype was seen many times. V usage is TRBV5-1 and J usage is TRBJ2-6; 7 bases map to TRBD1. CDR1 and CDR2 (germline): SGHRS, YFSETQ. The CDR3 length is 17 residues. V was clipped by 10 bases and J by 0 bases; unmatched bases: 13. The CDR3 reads CASFPGQPSSGANVLTF. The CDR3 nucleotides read TGCGCCTCATTCCCGGGACAGCCAAGCTCTGGGGCCAACGTCCTGACTTTC.

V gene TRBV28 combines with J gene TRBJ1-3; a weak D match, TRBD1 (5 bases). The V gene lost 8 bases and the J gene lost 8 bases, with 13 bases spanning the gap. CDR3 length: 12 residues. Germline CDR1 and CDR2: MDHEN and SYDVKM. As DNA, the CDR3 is TGTGCCAGCGCGGGGCAGGACTACACCATATATTTT. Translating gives CASAGQDYTIYF.

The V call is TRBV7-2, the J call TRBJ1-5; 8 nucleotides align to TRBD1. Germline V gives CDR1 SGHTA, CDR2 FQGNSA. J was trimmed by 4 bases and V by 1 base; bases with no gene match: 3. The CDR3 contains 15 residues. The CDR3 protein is CASSLGDRFNQPQHF. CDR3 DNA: TGTGCCAGCAGCTTAGGGGACAGGTTTAATCAGCCCCAGCATTTT.